Only a few counts were recorded for the clone carrying this TCR beta chain. As yet, its antigen is unknown. Germline is not matched at one junction end, which may reflect a read error. These data belong to a study of tumor-infiltrating lymphocytes in localized non-small cell lung cancer. Overall study: Tumor tissue and non-adjacent uninvolved lung came from each patient.

CDR3 length: 13 residues. Germline V gene lookup returns CDR1 SSHAT and CDR2 FNYEAQ (reference sequence). Regarding the study as a whole: TCRbeta sequencing showed higher T cell infiltration in tumors than uninvolved lung. Each assay used a separate piece of the same tissue.

Libraries were prepared by immunoSEQ multiplex PCR; TCRdb keeps only in-frame clonotypes and omits some of them. The data show more than 8,500 clones, 70% to 80% seen once. This receptor was obtained from a human donor with non-small cell lung cancer. Material: uninvolved lung tissue not adjacent to the tumor. The chain links TRBV7-7 to TRBJ2-5, with D possibly being TRBD1 (6 bases). The J call may not be correct, given that the DNA end is closer to TRBJ2-7. The CDR3 spells CASSLGRGYEQYF. The CDR3 DNA is TGTGCTAGCAGCTTAGGCAGGGGCTACGAGCAGTACTTC.